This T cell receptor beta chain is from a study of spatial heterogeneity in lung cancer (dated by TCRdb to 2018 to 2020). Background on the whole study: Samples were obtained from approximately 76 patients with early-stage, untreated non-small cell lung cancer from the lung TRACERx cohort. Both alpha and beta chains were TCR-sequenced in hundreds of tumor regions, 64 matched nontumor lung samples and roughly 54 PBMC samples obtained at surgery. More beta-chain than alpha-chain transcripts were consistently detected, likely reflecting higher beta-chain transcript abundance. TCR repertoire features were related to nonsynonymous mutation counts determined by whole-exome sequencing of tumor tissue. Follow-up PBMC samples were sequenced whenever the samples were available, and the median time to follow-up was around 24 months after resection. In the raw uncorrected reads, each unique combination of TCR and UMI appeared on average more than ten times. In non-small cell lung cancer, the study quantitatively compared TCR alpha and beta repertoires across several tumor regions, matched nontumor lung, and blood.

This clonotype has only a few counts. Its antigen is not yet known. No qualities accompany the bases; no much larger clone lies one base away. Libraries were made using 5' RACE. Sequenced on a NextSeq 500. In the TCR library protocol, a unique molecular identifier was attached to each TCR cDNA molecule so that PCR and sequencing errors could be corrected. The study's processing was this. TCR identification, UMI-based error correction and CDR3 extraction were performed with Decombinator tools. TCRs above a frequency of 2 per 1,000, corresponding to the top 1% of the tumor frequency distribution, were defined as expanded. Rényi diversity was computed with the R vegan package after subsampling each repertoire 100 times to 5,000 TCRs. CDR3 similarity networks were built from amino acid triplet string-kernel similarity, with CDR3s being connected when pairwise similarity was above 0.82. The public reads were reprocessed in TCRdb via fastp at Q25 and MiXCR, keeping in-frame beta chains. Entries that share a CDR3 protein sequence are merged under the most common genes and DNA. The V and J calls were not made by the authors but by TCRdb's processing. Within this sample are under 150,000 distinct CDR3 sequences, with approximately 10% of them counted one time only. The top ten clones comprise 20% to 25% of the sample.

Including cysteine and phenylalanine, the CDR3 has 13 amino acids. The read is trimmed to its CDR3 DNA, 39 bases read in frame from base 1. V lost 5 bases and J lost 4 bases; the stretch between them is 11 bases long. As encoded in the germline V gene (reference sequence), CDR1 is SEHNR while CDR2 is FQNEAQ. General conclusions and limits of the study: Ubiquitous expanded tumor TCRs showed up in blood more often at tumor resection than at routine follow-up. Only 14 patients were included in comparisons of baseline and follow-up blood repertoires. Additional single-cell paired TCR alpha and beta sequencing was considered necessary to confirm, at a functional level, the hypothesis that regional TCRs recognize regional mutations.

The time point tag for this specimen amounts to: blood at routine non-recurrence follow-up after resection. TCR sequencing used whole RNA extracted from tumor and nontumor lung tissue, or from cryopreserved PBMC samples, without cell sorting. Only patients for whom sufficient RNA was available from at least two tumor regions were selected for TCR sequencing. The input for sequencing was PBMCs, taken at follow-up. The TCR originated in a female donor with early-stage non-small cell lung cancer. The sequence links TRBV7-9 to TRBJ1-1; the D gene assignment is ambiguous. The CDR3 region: CASSPRQVTEAFF. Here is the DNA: TGTGCCAGCAGCCCACGCCAGGTCACTGAAGCTTTCTTT.